The 26 T cell receptor beta chains below all came from one sample that was sequenced in a study of blood T cells in healthy people across ages. PCR was performed a second time for about 7 to 11 cycles using a sample-barcoded 5' primer and a J-beta primer mix. TCRdb called the 5' RACE reads again in MiXCR, with one record for every CDR3 protein. The repertoire holds 1.4 million to 1.5 million distinct CDR3 sequences, with roughly 40% as singletons. The sequencing input was blood. The origin of the receptors is a woman in her late teens or twenties in good health.

The rearrangement joins TRBV20-1 to TRBJ2-1; 11 bases are shared with TRBD1. Germline V gives CDR1 DFQATT, CDR2 SNEGSKA (reference sequence). The CDR3 has 14 residues. Trimming took 7 bases from V and 3 from J; bases not matched to a gene: 5. CDR3 sequence (DNA): TGCAGTGTTCCCGGGACAGGGGGCTACAATGAGCAGTTCTTC. This gives the protein CSVPGTGGYNEQFF.

This chain connects TRBV19 to TRBJ2-1; possibly TRBD2 for D (6 bases). The V and J ends lost 5 bases and 7 bases respectively, with 9 bases between them. Germline V gene sequence: CDR1 LNHDA, CDR2 SQIVND (reference sequence). The CDR3 spans 12 residues. The CDR3 DNA follows: TGTGCCAGTAGTGCTCTAGCGAATGAGCAGTTCTTC. The encoded protein is CASSALANEQFF.

The chain combines TRBV20-1 with TRBJ1-2; unclear D gene. The CDR3 has 14 amino acids. Trimming removed 0 bases at V and 4 bases at J, with 12 bases between. The V gene's germline CDR1 is DFQATT and CDR2 SNEGSKA (reference sequence). CDR3 sequence: CSARDSRVGYGYTF. The CDR3, as DNA: TGCAGTGCTAGAGACTCGAGGGTTGGCTATGGCTACACCTTC.

The chain carries TRBV20-1 and TRBJ2-3; the match to TRBD2 covers 10 bases. From germline, CDR1 is DFQATT and CDR2 SNEGSKA (reference sequence). Trimming took 0 bases from V and 7 from J; bases not matched to a gene: 10. The length of the CDR3 is 16 residues. CDR3 coding DNA: TGCAGTGCTAGAGAATCGTTAGCGGGAGGTACCTATACGCAGTATTTT. Encoded protein: CSARESLAGGTYTQYF.

The chain carries TRBV7-2 and TRBJ2-1, with 7 bases that match TRBD2. V trimming: 4 bases; J trimming: 6 bases; junction bases outside the gene matches: 9. Per the germline V gene, CDR1 is SGHTA and CDR2 is FQGNSA. The CDR3 extends over 15 amino acids. The CDR3: CASSYGAGVINEQFF. The CDR3 DNA reads TGTGCCAGCAGCTACGGGGCGGGAGTCATCAATGAGCAGTTCTTC.

The rearrangement joins TRBV3-1 to TRBJ2-5; TRBD2 is a possible D gene (6 bases). In germline, CDR1 is LGHDT, CDR2 YNNKEL (reference sequence). The CDR3 runs 16 residues. V was cut by 0 bases and J by 6 bases, with 17 bases left in between. CDR3 nucleotide sequence: TGTGCCAGCAGCCAAGATAGGACGGGAGCCAAGAAGACCCAGTACTTC. As protein: CASSQDRTGAKKTQYF.

The CDR3 sequence: CASSDTGVNTQYF. CDR3 DNA sequence: TGTGCCAGCAGTGATACAGGGGTAAATACGCAGTATTTT. The V call is TRBV25-1, the J call TRBJ2-3; 7 bases map to TRBD1. This CDR3 has 13 amino acids. With 3 bases clipped from V and 7 bases from J, the junction kept 4 bases outside the gene matches. Germline V gives CDR1 MGHDK, CDR2 SYGVNS.

CDR3 residues: CATSEPGASYNEQFF. CDR3 nucleotides: TGTGCCACCAGTGAACCGGGAGCGTCCTACAATGAGCAGTTCTTC. The genes are TRBV24-1 and TRBJ2-1; a weak D match, TRBD2 (6 bases). This CDR3 contains 15 residues. The V gene lost 4 bases and the J gene lost 1 base, with 10 bases spanning the gap. From germline, CDR1 is KGHDR and CDR2 SFDVKD.

The chain joins TRBV6-5 to TRBJ2-1; D possibly corresponds to TRBD2 (6 bases). Trimming took off 6 bases at V and 0 bases at J, with 15 bases between the two ends. The CDR3 sequence is 16 residues long. Looked up from germline, CDR1 is MNHEY and CDR2 is SVGAGI. The CDR3 coding sequence is TGTGCCAGCAGACCCTTCCGGGGGAGCTCCTACAATGAGCAGTTCTTC. As protein: CASRPFRGSSYNEQFF.

This clonotype appeared a few times. V usage is TRBV6-5 and J usage is TRBJ1-4; no clear D gene. This CDR3 contains 12 residues. The germline V and J ends were trimmed by 2 bases and 4 bases, with 2 bases remaining between them. Germline V gene lookup returns CDR1 MNHEY and CDR2 SVGAGI. CDR3 in amino acids: CASSYRNEKLFF. Written as DNA, the CDR3 is TGTGCCAGCAGTTACCGTAATGAAAAACTGTTTTTT.

Concerning this clonotype itself: The junction departs from the called germline gene at one end, perhaps through a read error. DNA for the CDR3: TGTGCCGGCAGTTTTGGGGGCCCGGAGACCCAGTACTTC. Protein product: CAGSFGGPETQYF. The V and J genes are TRBV28 and TRBJ2-5; TRBD1 is a possible D gene (6 bases). Germline CDR1 reads MDHEN; CDR2 reads SYDVKM. The CDR3 spans 13 residues.

In DNA form, the CDR3 reads TGCGCCAGCGGAGTAGATGGGAACTCCTACGAGCAGTACTTC. Amino acids: CASGVDGNSYEQYF. This rearrangement joins TRBV5-1 to TRBJ2-7; D is unresolved. The germline CDR1 and CDR2 sequences are SGHRS and YFSETQ. V dropped 7 bases and J dropped 0 bases, with 14 bases sitting between them. This CDR3 has 14 residues.

The table lists this clonotype with a few counts. Possible read error: a much larger clone is one base away. The chain is built from TRBV24-1 and TRBJ2-5, with a possible D match to TRBD1 (5 bases). The J call may be mistaken, given a closer DNA end match to TRBJ2-1. CDR1 is KGHDR and CDR2 is SFDVKD in the germline V gene. This CDR3 has 13 amino acids. The CDR3 DNA reads as TGTGCCACCAGTGAAGCAGGGAAAGAGACCCAGTTCTTC. This gives the protein CATSEAGKETQFF.

In nucleotides, the CDR3 is TGTGCCAGCAGCGCACTAGCGGGCCCCCTCTCCACCGGGGAGCTGTTTTTT. Protein product: CASSALAGPLSTGELFF. V is TRBV2 and J is TRBJ2-2; 9 bases match TRBD2. Germline CDR1 SNHLY, CDR2 FYNNEI. V lost 6 bases and J lost 4; bases outside the gene matches: 12. The CDR3 extends over 17 amino acids.

This clonotype turned up a few times. This sequence joins TRBV4-2 and TRBJ2-7; no firm D call. Per germline, CDR1 LGHNA and CDR2 YNFKEQ. The CDR3 is 14 amino acids. Trimming cost V 0 bases and J 2 bases, with 8 bases left between them. The CDR3 sequence is CASSQDKGPYEQYF. DNA of the CDR3: TGTGCCAGCAGCCAAGATAAAGGGCCCTACGAGCAGTACTTC.

This clonotype was detected only a few times. The J gene is TRBJ2-6, the V gene TRBV5-6, with D perhaps TRBD1 (6 bases). The CDR3 runs 17 residues. V was pared by 4 bases and J by 0 bases, with 14 bases between. Germline CDR1 reads SGHDT; CDR2 reads YYEEEE. The CDR3 protein is CASSETGSSSGANVLTF. The CDR3 DNA sequence: TGTGCCAGCAGCGAAACAGGGTCGAGCTCTGGGGCCAACGTCCTGACTTTC.

Only one count was recorded for this clonotype. The chain links TRBV5-1 to TRBJ1-2; 8 bases are shared with TRBD1. In germline, CDR1 is SGHRS, CDR2 YFSETQ. The CDR3 totals 16 residues. V shed 1 base, J shed 0 bases, and the junction held 5 bases outside the gene matches. CDR3 nucleotide sequence: TGCGCCAGCAGCTTGTCGGGACAGGCCCCTAACTATGGCTACACCTTC. This sequence encodes CASSLSGQAPNYGYTF.

The V and J genes are TRBV20-1 and TRBJ2-7; the D gene is possibly TRBD1 (6 bases). The CDR3 has 12 residues. Trimming left V 5 bases short and J 6 bases short, with 14 bases between. Germline CDR1 and CDR2: DFQATT and SNEGSKA (reference sequence). The CDR3 loop reads CSAPQQGSEQYF. The CDR3 DNA follows: TGCAGTGCTCCACAACAGGGAAGCGAGCAGTACTTC.

The table lists this clonotype with a few counts. The chain carries TRBV12-3 or TRBV12-4 and TRBJ2-5; D possibly uses TRBD1 or TRBD2 (5 bases each). The CDR3 has 16 residues. Deletions cut 6 bases from V and 4 bases from J, with 21 bases between. The CDR3 loop reads CASSLEGPSVVETQYF. The DNA for the CDR3 is TGTGCCAGCAGCCTTGAGGGACCAAGCGTCGTAGAGACCCAGTACTTC.

V usage is TRBV7-2 and J usage is TRBJ1-2, with a possible D match to TRBD1 (5 bases). The CDR3 runs to 13 residues. Germline V lookup: CDR1 SGHTA, CDR2 FQGNSA. V was pared by 6 bases and J by 6 bases, with 14 bases between. CDR3 sequence: CASSWAGHNGYTF. CDR3 DNA sequence: TGTGCCAGCAGTTGGGCAGGGCACAATGGCTACACCTTC.

This chain connects TRBV3-1 to TRBJ2-7, with a possible D match to TRBD1 (6 bases). The CDR3 runs to 15 residues. CDR1 is LGHDT and CDR2 is YNNKEL in the germline V gene (reference sequence). V lost 4 bases and J lost 3, with 16 bases in between. The CDR3 reads CASSLTYGQIYEQYF. Written as DNA, the CDR3 is TGTGCCAGCAGCCTGACTTACGGACAGATCTACGAGCAGTACTTC.

This clonotype was seen many times. The V and J genes are TRBV15 and TRBJ1-6; no clear D gene. The V end lost 0 bases, the J end lost 6 bases, and 12 bases lay between the germline ends. The CDR3 has 16 amino acids. The germline CDR1 and CDR2 sequences are LNHNV and YYDKDF (reference sequence). CDR3 protein: CATSRDSTASNSPLHF. As DNA, the CDR3 is TGTGCCACCAGCAGAGATAGTACAGCTAGTAATTCACCCCTCCACTTT.

This chain links TRBV6-6 with TRBJ1-1; D ambiguous. This CDR3 contains 15 residues. V was clipped by 6 bases and J by 8 bases, with 22 bases between them. The germline V gene has CDR1 MNHNY and CDR2 SVGAGI (reference sequence). Here the CDR3 reads CASSPPSTTNGEAFF. The CDR3 DNA follows: TGTGCCAGCAGCCCTCCTTCGACGACAAACGGCGAAGCTTTCTTT.

In this sample, this clonotype turned up a few times. The rearrangement uses TRBV20-1 and TRBJ2-3; the D gene is possibly TRBD2 (6 bases). CDR1 DFQATT and CDR2 SNEGSKA come from the germline V gene (reference sequence). The CDR3 sequence is 15 residues long. Trimming took 1 base from V and 2 from J, leaving 13 bases between them. CDR3 DNA sequence: TGCAGTGCTAGAGTTGGACGGGACTTCACAGATACGCAGTATTTT. This codes for CSARVGRDFTDTQYF.

This clonotype was picked up a small number of times. Mismatch with germline at one junction end may stem from a read error. This chain uses TRBV2 with TRBJ2-1; maybe TRBD2 (5 bases). Germline V lookup: CDR1 SNHLY, CDR2 FYNNEI. The CDR3 is 13 residues long. CDR3: CASTKDSNNEQFF. CDR3 in DNA: TGTGCCAGCACCAAGGACTCCAACAATGAGCAGTTCTTC.

This clonotype was recorded only once. One end of the junction does not line up with germline, which may come from a read error. The V and J genes are TRBV29-1 and TRBJ2-2; D might be TRBD1 or TRBD2, each matching 5 bases. The CDR3 has 13 residues. The germline gives CDR1 SQVTM, CDR2 ANQGSEA. Here the CDR3 reads CSVAGSNTGEPFF. The DNA for the CDR3 is TGCAGCGTTGCAGGGTCGAACACCGGGGAGCCGTTTTTT.